This entry lists 8 T cell receptor beta chains sequenced from one sample in a study of immune characterization of retroperitoneal liposarcoma. TCRdb ran MiXCR on the PCR reads and lists one entry per CDR3 protein. The table has about 11,000 distinct CDR3 sequences, over 45% seen once; the top ten hold 8% to 13%. The sequencing sample was made of tumor tissue. All receptors come from a female donor with retroperitoneal liposarcoma.

Details on this clonotype: One junction end disagrees with the germline gene, perhaps due to a read error. The chain links TRBV7-6 to TRBJ2-1, with D perhaps TRBD1 (6 bases). Germline values: CDR1 SGHVS, CDR2 FNYEAQ. This CDR3 has 14 amino acids. This CDR3 reads CASSSEDRRNEQFF. Written as DNA, the CDR3 is TGTGCTAGCAGCTCGGAAGACAGGCGAAATGAGCAGTTCTTC.

This clonotype was seen more than once but under ten times. A junction boundary mismatches the germline segment, possibly from a read error. This chain uses TRBV27 with TRBJ2-5, with TRBD2 matching over 7 bases. The CDR3 is made up of 11 amino acids. Per germline, CDR1 MNHEY and CDR2 SMNVEV (reference sequence). CDR3 DNA sequence: TGTGCCAGCAGTGAACTAGCGTCCCTGTTCTTC. It encodes CASSELASLFF.

This clonotype appeared once. The gene calls are TRBV6-1 and TRBJ2-5; unclear D gene. The tail of the sequence fits TRBJ2-7 better, so the J call may be wrong. The CDR3 runs to 13 residues. Germline CDR1 and CDR2: MNHNS and SASEGT. The CDR3 sequence is CASTMTGPYEQYF. The CDR3 DNA reads as TGTGCCAGCACTATGACTGGGCCCTACGAGCAGTACTTC.

V gene TRBV6-1 combines with J gene TRBJ2-3, with D unresolved. The end of the DNA fits TRBJ2-5 better, so the J call may be wrong. The CDR3 is 13 residues long. The germline CDR1 and CDR2 sequences are MNHNS and SASEGT. The CDR3 coding sequence is TGTGCCACGACCAGCAGAATTCAAGAGACCCAGTACTTC. It encodes CATTSRIQETQYF.

At least ten counts were recorded for this clonotype. J is TRBJ2-3 and V is TRBV6-4; 9 nucleotides match TRBD2. After removal of 4 bases from V and 2 bases from J, the junction contained 1 base not matched to a gene. Germline V lookup: CDR1 MRHNA, CDR2 SNTAGT. The CDR3 has 14 residues. CDR3 amino acids: CASSVAGATDTQYF. CDR3 nucleotides: TGTGCCAGCAGTGTAGCGGGGGCCACAGATACGCAGTATTTT.

As to this clonotype: Possible read error: a much larger clone is one base away. The chain couples TRBV6-1 to TRBJ2-7, with 9 bases matching TRBD1. CDR3 size: 17 residues. Per the germline V gene, CDR1 is MNHNS and CDR2 is SASEGT. Trimming removed 2 bases from V and 3 bases from J; junction bases left unmatched: 11. CDR3 region: CASSEYNWGQGFYEQYF. The CDR3 region has the DNA TGTGCCAGCAGTGAATATAACTGGGGACAGGGCTTCTACGAGCAGTACTTC.

V is TRBV6-1 and J is TRBJ1-5, with 7 bases fitting TRBD1. The CDR3 extends over 16 amino acids. V shed 6 bases, J shed 3 bases, and the junction held 11 bases outside the gene matches. Looked up from germline, CDR1 is MNHNS and CDR2 is SASEGT. This chain's CDR3 is CASSRGGGTDNQPQHF. Here the CDR3 DNA reads TGTGCCAGCAGCCGAGGGGGCGGGACAGACAATCAGCCCCAGCATTTT.

The rearrangement links TRBV25-1 to TRBJ2-7; TRBD1 agrees at 9 bases. There are 17 residues in the CDR3. Germline-derived CDR1 and CDR2 are MGHDK and SYGVNS. Trimming at V came to 2 bases and at J to 7 bases, leaving 15 bases not matched to a gene. CDR3 nucleotides: TGTGCCAGCAGTGAAAAACAGGGGGCGAGCTCCTACAATGAGCAGTACTTC. This translates into CASSEKQGASSYNEQYF.